The rows below give T cell receptor beta chains drawn from one sample of a study of T cells after yellow fever vaccination. TCRdb re-derived calls from the 5' RACE reads in MiXCR, one entry per CDR3 protein. The sample lists a few hundred thousand distinct CDR3 sequences; less than 20% were seen once. The starting material was PBMCs, obtained 15 days after the yellow fever booster vaccination. These TCRs come from a man aged 25-45 years who received the YFV17D yellow fever vaccine. The CDR3 runs from the conserved cysteine through the conserved F or W.

CASSLAPGTSLGEQFF	TRBV4-2
CASSEDRLNTGELFF	TRBV25-1
CASSLRWGGNNEQFF	TRBV5-4
CASSLGDSRSAQHF	TRBV12-3/TRBV12-4
CASSPGTTQYF	TRBV7-8
CASNGLNTGELFF	TRBV9
CSARDPGTSGGYNEQFF	TRBV20-1
CSAREGTGARDTQYF	TRBV20-1
CAISAGLAETYEQYF	TRBV10-3
CSVKAGGSPDTQYF	TRBV20-1
CSGLAGGHSQFF	TRBV29-1
CASSKDRHTDTQYF	TRBV6-1
CSGRPQNSYNEQFF	TRBV29-1
CASSAARDTQYF	TRBV7-8
CASSLRGAKTEAFF	TRBV27
CASSKVGLALETQYF	TRBV27
CAGGQQAYEQYF	TRBV30
CASSLSQWETQYF	TRBV7-2
CATSSGGSSYNEQFF	TRBV15
CASSLAAGNSAQHF	TRBV7-2
CAWSVLKGYEQYF	TRBV30
CASSQVLSTDTQYF	TRBV4-3
CASSLAIGTGVGTRTEAFF	TRBV7-2
CANARGGTDTQYF	TRBV10-3
CASSQSPGLASGANVLTF	TRBV4-2
CASSLEGVNEQFF	TRBV12-3/TRBV12-4
CASSLPRAVGYEQYF	TRBV11-2
CASSLVPSGHTDTQYF	TRBV7-2
CSATQGGGLYEQYF	TRBV20-1
CASNDIGQPTYEQYF	TRBV28
CAASTNTGELFF	TRBV7-9
CSARVRQGQIYGANVLTF	TRBV20-1
CATIRAGAGTGELFF	TRBV28
CASSYSTGNNEKLFF	TRBV6-5
CATSRGAGFYNEQFF	TRBV15
CAISGQRLAGGYEQFF	TRBV10-3
CASSPVGENNEQFF	TRBV18
CAISPNGGQGQETQYF	TRBV10-3
CATSGQGSRNEQFF	TRBV24-1
CASSPHQGTDTQYF	TRBV5-4
CAMDTGGSYTF	TRBV7-2